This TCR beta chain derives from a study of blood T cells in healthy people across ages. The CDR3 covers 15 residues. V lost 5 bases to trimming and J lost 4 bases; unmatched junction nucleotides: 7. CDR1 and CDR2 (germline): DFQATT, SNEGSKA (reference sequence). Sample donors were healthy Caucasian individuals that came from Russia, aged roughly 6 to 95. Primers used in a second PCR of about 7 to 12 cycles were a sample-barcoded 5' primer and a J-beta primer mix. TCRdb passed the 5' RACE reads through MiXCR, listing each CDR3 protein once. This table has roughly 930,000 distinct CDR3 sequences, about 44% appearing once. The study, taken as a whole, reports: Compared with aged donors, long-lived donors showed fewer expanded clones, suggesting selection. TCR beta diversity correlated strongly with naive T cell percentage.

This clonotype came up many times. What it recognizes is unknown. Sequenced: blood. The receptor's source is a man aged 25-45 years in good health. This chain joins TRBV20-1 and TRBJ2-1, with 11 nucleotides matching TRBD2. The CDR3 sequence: CSALGLAERYNEQFF. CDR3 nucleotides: TGCAGTGCTCTGGGACTAGCGGAGCGATACAATGAGCAGTTCTTC.